This entry lists 28 T cell receptor beta chains sequenced from one sample in a study of shared clonotypes between healthy human individuals. Terminally differentiated effector memory CD45RA+ cells were excluded by CCR7 positive selection of CD45RO-negative cells. Profiled with immunoSEQ multiplex PCR; TCRdb holds only in-frame clones, not every one. The table records around 600,000 clones, more than 95% of them present only once. The source material was naive CD8+ T cells sorted from blood. These receptor sequences come from a man aged 25-40 years in good health.

V is TRBV7-9 and J is TRBJ2-7, with 10 nucleotides matching TRBD1. CDR1 is SEHNR and CDR2 is FQNEAQ in the germline V gene (reference sequence). The length of the CDR3 is 16 residues. V lost 5 bases and J lost 1; bases outside the gene matches: 8. CDR3 sequence (DNA): TGTGCCAGCAGCGACCGACAGGGGGCTAGTTCCTACGAGCAGTACTTC. This encodes CASSDRQGASSYEQYF. Full variable domain (rest looked up from reference TRBV7-9 and TRBJ2-7): DTGVSQNPRHKITKRGQNVTFRCDPISEHNRLYWYRQTLGQGPEFLTYFQNEAQLEKSRLLSDRFSAERPKGSFSTLEIQRTEQGDSAMYLCASSDRQGASSYEQYFGPGTRLTVT.

The chain carries TRBV5-1 and TRBJ2-1; D ambiguous. The CDR3 runs 15 residues. CDR1 and CDR2 (germline): SGHRS, YFSETQ. The V gene lost 6 bases and the J gene lost 8 bases, with 21 bases spanning the gap. The CDR3 sequence: CASKTEDGLNDEQFF. In nucleotides, the CDR3 is TGCGCCAGCAAGACCGAGGACGGATTAAACGATGAGCAGTTCTTC. Full variable domain (remainder filled in from reference TRBV5-1 and TRBJ2-1): KAGVTQTPRYLIKTRGQQVTLSCSPISGHRSVSWYQQTPGQGLQFLFEYFSETQRNKGNFPGRFSGRQFSNSRSEMNVSTLELGDSALYLCASKTEDGLNDEQFFGPGTRLTVL.

The gene calls are TRBV4-3 and TRBJ2-1, with TRBD2 identical over 7 bases. The length of the CDR3 is 15 residues. Trimming at V came to 0 bases and at J to 6 bases, leaving 5 bases not matched to a gene. Germline CDR1 LGHNA, CDR2 YSLEER. CDR3 amino acids: CASSQDPWTSNEQFF. CDR3 in DNA: TGCGCCAGCAGCCAAGACCCCTGGACTAGCAATGAGCAGTTCTTC.

J is TRBJ1-5 and V is TRBV7-2; D call uncertain. The V gene's germline CDR1 is SGHTA and CDR2 FQGNSA. The CDR3 contains 16 residues. V lost 1 base, J lost 0 bases, and 10 bases lay in between. This CDR3 reads CASSLGAGYSNQPQHF. The CDR3 nucleotides read TGTGCCAGCAGCTTAGGTGCAGGTTATAGCAATCAGCCCCAGCATTTT.

The chain joins TRBV2 to TRBJ2-7, with TRBD2 matching 7 bases. The length of the CDR3 is 14 residues. V shed 3 bases, J shed 3 bases, and the junction held 5 bases outside the gene matches. CDR1 is SNHLY and CDR2 is FYNNEI in the germline V gene. Here the CDR3 DNA reads TGTGCCAGCAGTGATCAGGCGGGAGTCTACGAGCAGTACTTC. Residues: CASSDQAGVYEQYF. The full variable domain, its missing parts supplied by reference TRBV2 and TRBJ2-7, is EPEVTQTPSHQVTQMGQEVILRCVPISNHLYFYWYRQILGQKVEFLVSFYNNEISEKSEIFDDQFSVERPDGSNFTLKIRSTKLEDSAMYFCASSDQAGVYEQYFGPGTRLTVT.

The chain recombines TRBV18 with TRBJ1-3; 7 nucleotides align to TRBD1. J gave up 2 bases and V 2 bases, and 6 bases lay outside the gene matches. Germline V gene sequence: CDR1 KGHSH, CDR2 LQKENI. The CDR3 extends over 16 amino acids. In DNA form, the CDR3 reads TGTGCCAGCTCACCAGAACTGACAGGGCCTGGAAACACCATATATTTT. It codes for CASSPELTGPGNTIYF.

The chain links TRBV7-6 to TRBJ2-3; 8 bases agree with TRBD2. The CDR3 contains 16 residues. Looked up from germline, CDR1 is SGHVS and CDR2 is FNYEAQ. J gave up 0 bases and V 3 bases, and 5 bases lay outside the gene matches. DNA of the CDR3: TGTGCCAGCAGCTTTTTACTAGCGGCTAGCACAGATACGCAGTATTTT. Translating it yields CASSFLLAASTDTQYF.

This chain uses TRBV11-2 with TRBJ2-1, with D possibly TRBD2 on 6 matching bases. Germline CDR1 is SGHAT and CDR2 is FQNNGV. Trimming stripped 5 bases from V and 9 bases from J, with 17 bases between. This CDR3 spans 14 amino acids. CDR3 amino acids: CASSPEGTGFEQFF. CDR3 in DNA: TGTGCCAGCAGCCCCGAGGGGACTGGTTTTGAGCAGTTCTTC.

The chain is built from TRBV28 and TRBJ2-7; no clear D. Trimming took 8 bases from V and 4 from J, leaving 9 bases between them. This CDR3 has 11 residues. Per germline, CDR1 MDHEN and CDR2 SYDVKM. The CDR3 loop is CASEATYEQYF. CDR3 DNA: TGTGCCAGCGAAGCCACGTACGAGCAGTACTTC.

This chain links TRBV27 with TRBJ1-5; no reliable D call. V gave up 3 bases and J gave up 1 base, with 7 bases separating them. Per germline, CDR1 MNHEY and CDR2 SMNVEV (reference sequence). The CDR3 loop spans 14 amino acids. In DNA form, the CDR3 reads TGTGCCAGCAGTTTTGAGAGGAGCAATCAGCCCCAGCATTTT. This gives the protein CASSFERSNQPQHF.

J is TRBJ2-7 and V is TRBV10-1; perhaps TRBD1 as D (5 bases). V was trimmed by 6 bases and J by 6 bases, leaving 15 bases between them. This CDR3 spans 13 amino acids. Germline V gene sequence: CDR1 WNHNN, CDR2 SYGVQD (reference sequence). The CDR3 protein is CASSQTELSEQYF. The CDR3 DNA reads as TGCGCCAGCAGCCAGACAGAACTCAGCGAGCAGTACTTC.

V is TRBV11-2 and J is TRBJ2-1; D is ambiguous. Germline lookup yields CDR1 SGHAT and CDR2 FQNNGV. This CDR3 comprises 15 residues. V lost 5 bases and J 0 bases, leaving 11 bases between the germline ends. DNA for the CDR3: TGTGCCAGCAGCGTCGACTTGAGCTCCTACAATGAGCAGTTCTTC. Its protein is CASSVDLSSYNEQFF.

The chain combines TRBV30 with TRBJ1-5; no firm D call. The CDR3 totals 16 residues. The V end was cut by 3 bases, the J end by 2 bases, with 17 bases between. The V gene's germline CDR1 is GTSNPN and CDR2 SVGIG (reference sequence). As DNA, the CDR3 is TGTGCCTGGAGCCCACCCCAGCCGGTTGGCAATCAGCCCCAGCATTTT. Protein: CAWSPPQPVGNQPQHF. Variable domain in full (rest from reference TRBV30 and TRBJ1-5): SQTIHQWPATLVQPVGSPLSLECTVEGTSNPNLYWYRQAAGRGLQLLFYSVGIGQISSEVPQNLSASRPQDRQFILSSKKLLLSDSGFYLCAWSPPQPVGNQPQHFGDGTRLSIL.

This clone was seen once. The rearrangement uses TRBV4-3 and TRBJ1-1; TRBD1 matches 7 bases. The V and J ends lost 0 bases and 1 base, in that order; junction bases with no gene match: 8. This CDR3 is built from 17 residues. The germline gives CDR1 LGHNA, CDR2 YSLEER. CDR3 region: CASSQERTDRRNTEAFF. Written as DNA, the CDR3 is TGCGCCAGCAGCCAAGAAAGAACGGACAGGAGGAACACTGAAGCTTTCTTT.

This clone was detected once. V usage is TRBV9 and J usage is TRBJ2-3; tentatively, D is TRBD2 (6 bases). The germline CDR1 and CDR2 sequences are SGDLS and YYNGEE. Trimming removed 1 base at V and 6 bases at J, with 15 bases between. The CDR3 is made up of 15 amino acids. In DNA, the CDR3 is TGTGCCAGCAGCGTACAGTTGTATGCGGGGGATACGCAGTATTTT. The encoded protein is CASSVQLYAGDTQYF.

This clone has just one count. The rearrangement uses TRBV9 and TRBJ2-2; either TRBD1 or TRBD2 may fit D (5 bases each). Germline values: CDR1 SGDLS, CDR2 YYNGEE. CDR3 length: 16 amino acids. V was clipped by 4 bases and J by 3 bases, with 16 bases between them. The CDR3 reads CASSPRDTGHTGELFF. CDR3 in DNA: TGTGCCAGCAGCCCCCGGGATACAGGCCACACCGGGGAGCTGTTTTTT.

With respect to this clone: The sample has other DNA sequences that encode this CDR3 too. The CDR3: CASSLVRGDNEQFF. CDR3 DNA: TGTGCCAGCAGCTTAGTTCGGGGGGACAATGAGCAGTTCTTC. The chain has TRBV7-9 and TRBJ2-1; 7 bases are shared with TRBD2. V was pared by 1 base and J by 5 bases, with 2 bases of the junction left unmatched. CDR3 length: 14 amino acids. Germline CDR1 SEHNR, CDR2 FQNEAQ (reference sequence).

The chain is built from TRBV5-1 and TRBJ2-3; D is possibly TRBD2 (5 bases). This CDR3 has 14 residues. V dropped 4 bases and J dropped 6 bases, with 15 bases sitting between them. Per germline, CDR1 SGHRS and CDR2 YFSETQ. CDR3 DNA sequence: TGCGCCAGCAGCGTGGAGGCGAGGCGGGATACGCAGTATTTT. It yields the protein CASSVEARRDTQYF.

The CDR3 DNA is TGTGCCACCAGCAGAGAGGCCCCCCCTAGCAATCAGCCCCAGCATTTT. This encodes CATSREAPPSNQPQHF. The chain employs TRBV15 and TRBJ1-5; D is unresolved. The CDR3 loop spans 16 amino acids. Trimming removed 0 bases at V and 0 bases at J, with 9 bases between. In germline, CDR1 is LNHNV, CDR2 YYDKDF (reference sequence). The whole variable domain, remainder taken from reference TRBV15 and TRBJ1-5, is DAMVIQNPRYQVTQFGKPVTLSCSQTLNHNVMYWYQQKSSQAPKLLFHYYDKDFNNEADTPDNFQSRRPNTSFCFLDIRSPGLGDTAMYLCATSREAPPSNQPQHFGDGTRLSIL.

The V and J genes are TRBV5-1 and TRBJ2-1, with 10 bases matching TRBD1. V dropped 0 bases and J dropped 7; count of bases not matched to a gene: 4. CDR1 is SGHRS and CDR2 is YFSETQ in the germline V gene. The CDR3 length is 15 residues. CDR3 bases: TGCGCCAGCAGCTTGGGGACAGGGGGTTCGAATGAGCAGTTCTTC. Protein sequence: CASSLGTGGSNEQFF.

The V gene is TRBV28, the J gene TRBJ2-7; D ambiguous. Trimming took 5 bases from V and 7 from J, leaving 18 bases between them. The germline CDR1 and CDR2 sequences are MDHEN and SYDVKM. The CDR3 runs 14 residues. DNA of the CDR3: TGTGCCAGCAGTCCGACGGATTCAGCTGATGAGCAGTACTTC. This gives the protein CASSPTDSADEQYF. Variable domain in full (rest from reference TRBV28 and TRBJ2-7): DVKVTQSSRYLVKRTGEKVFLECVQDMDHENMFWYRQDPGLGLRLIYFSYDVKMKEKGDIPEGYSVSREKKERFSLILESASTNQTSMYLCASSPTDSADEQYFGPGTRLTVT.

The rearrangement uses TRBV29-1 and TRBJ1-1; D is possibly TRBD1 (6 bases). Germline lookup yields CDR1 SQVTM and CDR2 ANQGSEA. This CDR3 contains 14 residues. The V gene lost 2 bases and the J gene lost 4 bases, with 14 bases spanning the gap. CDR3 in DNA: TGCAGCGTTGAAATTGGGGGGCAGGGCACTGAAGCTTTCTTT. Its translation: CSVEIGGQGTEAFF.

J is TRBJ2-3 and V is TRBV6-1, with D unresolved. The V end was cut by 4 bases, the J end by 4 bases, with 15 bases between. This CDR3 is built from 15 residues. Germline assignment: CDR1 MNHNS and CDR2 SASEGT. The CDR3 region has the DNA TGTGCCAGCAGTGGGCTACCCGGAGAGGCAGATACGCAGTATTTT. It codes for CASSGLPGEADTQYF.

The CDR3 region is CASSFNAGAFYEQYF. CDR3 nucleotide sequence: TGTGCCAGCAGCTTTAATGCGGGAGCGTTCTACGAGCAGTACTTC. The V and J genes are TRBV5-6 and TRBJ2-7; the match to TRBD2 covers 7 bases. The V gene end was trimmed by 2 bases and the J gene end by 3 bases; junction bases not matched to a gene: 8. This CDR3 comprises 15 residues. Germline V gives CDR1 SGHDT, CDR2 YYEEEE.

The CDR3 DNA reads as TGTGCCAGCAGTTACTCTTCTAGTAGCACAGATACGCAGTATTTT. Protein sequence: CASSYSSSSTDTQYF. This chain uses TRBV6-5 with TRBJ2-3; no clear D. The CDR3 has 15 residues. Germline V lookup: CDR1 MNHEY, CDR2 SVGAGI. Trimming cost V 0 bases and J 0 bases, with 7 bases left between them.

Remarks on this clone: Other nucleotide sequences from this sample produce the same CDR3. The chain carries TRBV4-2 and TRBJ2-7; D not resolved. The CDR3 is 12 amino acids. The ends were cut back, 1 base at V and 2 bases at J, with 3 bases in the middle. CDR1 and CDR2 from the germline V gene are LGHNA and YNFKEQ. Here the CDR3 reads CASSQGTYEQYF. The DNA of the CDR3 is TGTGCCAGCAGCCAAGGTACCTACGAGCAGTACTTC.

The chain employs TRBV5-1 and TRBJ2-7; 7 bases line up with TRBD2. J lost 2 bases, V lost 2 bases, and 7 bases had no gene match. CDR1 SGHRS and CDR2 YFSETQ come from the germline V gene. CDR3 size: 15 residues. The CDR3 here is CASSLTSAPPYEQYF. The DNA for the CDR3 is TGCGCCAGCAGCTTAACTAGCGCTCCCCCCTACGAGCAGTACTTC.

This CDR3 reads CASSLAQGADTQYF. The CDR3 DNA follows: TGTGCCAGCAGCTTAGCACAGGGCGCAGATACGCAGTATTTT. The gene calls are TRBV7-6 and TRBJ2-3; the D gene is possibly TRBD1 (6 bases). In germline, CDR1 is SGHVS, CDR2 FNYEAQ. The CDR3 contains 14 residues. V was shortened by 0 bases and J by 4 bases, with 8 bases between the two germline ends.